These 25 T cell receptor beta chains originate from one sample sequenced in a study of graft-versus-host responses after intestinal transplantation (dated by TCRdb to about 2021). Their antigens remain unidentified. The sample's time point label, decoded: cells obtained before transplantation from donor or recipient. Libraries were prepared through the immunoSEQ multiplex PCR assay. Here the immuneACCESS table is served through TCRdb, limited to in-frame sequences with V and J called. Missing clones are a known gap in these copies; in checked studies unresolved V genes cover under half, and the rest lacks a known reason. This sample lists some 90,000 clones; around 90% were detected once. The ten biggest clones cover about 0.28% of the sample. The source was unstimulated CD4+ T cells sorted from spleen or lymph node cells, collected before intestinal transplant. These receptors were taken from a human donor who received an intestinal transplant.

The chain employs TRBV18 and TRBJ1-4; 7 bases map to TRBD1. The CDR3 sequence is 15 residues long. Germline lookup yields CDR1 KGHSH and CDR2 LQKENI. With 6 bases clipped from V and 3 bases from J, the junction kept 7 bases outside the gene matches. The CDR3 DNA is TGTGCCAGCTCTCAAAACAGGGGAGCTAATGAAAAACTGTTTTTT. This translates into CASSQNRGANEKLFF.

The chain has TRBV28 and TRBJ1-2; possibly TRBD1 for D (5 bases). The germline CDR1 and CDR2 sequences are MDHEN and SYDVKM. The CDR3 runs 13 residues. Trimming took off 6 bases at V and 4 bases at J, with 12 bases between the two ends. CDR3 loop: CASSETVPYGYTF. The DNA for the CDR3 is TGTGCCAGCAGCGAGACAGTTCCCTATGGCTACACCTTC.

The genes are TRBV7-9 and TRBJ1-4; D uncertain. Per the germline V gene, CDR1 is SEHNR and CDR2 is FQNEAQ (reference sequence). There are 12 residues in the CDR3. V lost 6 bases to trimming and J lost 7 bases, with 9 bases between them. The CDR3 bases are TGTGCCAGCAGTCCTCCAAGTGAAAAACTGTTTTTT. This translates into CASSPPSEKLFF.

This rearrangement joins TRBV28 to TRBJ2-7; D might be TRBD1 (5 bases). The CDR3 covers 14 residues. Germline V gene sequence: CDR1 MDHEN, CDR2 SYDVKM. V was trimmed by 8 bases and J by 0 bases, leaving 14 bases between them. The CDR3 DNA follows: TGTGCCAGCTTTACAGGAAGATCCTCCTACGAGCAGTACTTC. Translated, it gives CASFTGRSSYEQYF. Full variable domain (remainder filled in from reference TRBV28 and TRBJ2-7): DVKVTQSSRYLVKRTGEKVFLECVQDMDHENMFWYRQDPGLGLRLIYFSYDVKMKEKGDIPEGYSVSREKKERFSLILESASTNQTSMYLCASFTGRSSYEQYFGPGTRLTVT.

This chain joins TRBV6-6 and TRBJ2-2, with 9 bases that match TRBD1. CDR1 is MNHNY and CDR2 is SVGAGI in the germline V gene (reference sequence). The V gene end was trimmed by 8 bases and the J gene end by 5 bases; junction bases not matched to a gene: 9. There are 15 residues in the CDR3. CDR3 coding DNA: TGTGCCAGCCGGAAGACAGGGGGAGAAACCGGGGAGCTGTTTTTT. It yields the protein CASRKTGGETGELFF.

The chain links TRBV2 to TRBJ2-7; D unclear. The CDR3 totals 12 residues. The germline CDR1 and CDR2 sequences are SNHLY and FYNNEI. V was trimmed by 5 bases and J by 7 bases, leaving 12 bases between them. CDR3 sequence: CASSRRSVEQYF. The CDR3 DNA reads as TGTGCCAGCAGTAGGCGTTCGGTTGAGCAGTACTTC.

Here the CDR3 DNA reads TGTGCCAGCAGTGCAGGTGGGAAGAACACTGAAGCTTTCTTT. Protein: CASSAGGKNTEAFF. This sequence joins TRBV6-1 and TRBJ1-1; D gene ambiguous. Germline lookup yields CDR1 MNHNS and CDR2 SASEGT. CDR3 size: 14 residues. The germline V and J ends were trimmed by 4 bases and 1 base, with 10 bases remaining between them.

The chain joins TRBV19 to TRBJ2-3, with D unresolved. The ends were cut back, 1 base at V and 4 bases at J, with 9 bases in the middle. CDR1 and CDR2 from the germline V gene are LNHDA and SQIVND (reference sequence). The CDR3 spans 14 residues. For the CDR3, the DNA is TGTGCCAGTAGTATAGGGCAACCCCCAGATACGCAGTATTTT. The encoded protein is CASSIGQPPDTQYF.

The chain recombines TRBV28 with TRBJ1-5, with 10 nucleotides matching TRBD1. The CDR3 runs 16 residues. Germline CDR1 is MDHEN and CDR2 is SYDVKM. The trim removed 8 bases at V and 7 bases at J, leaving 14 bases unmatched. CDR3 DNA: TGTGCCAGCCAAAGAGTCGGGACAGGGGTTTTCCAGCCCCAGCATTTT. Protein product: CASQRVGTGVFQPQHF.

V gene TRBV6-1 combines with J gene TRBJ2-7; tentatively, D is TRBD1 (6 bases). The CDR3 contains 11 residues. Trimming took off 3 bases at V and 7 bases at J, with 7 bases between the two ends. In germline, CDR1 is MNHNS, CDR2 SASEGT. CDR3 nucleotide sequence: TGTGCCAGCAGTGATGGACAGGAGCAGTACTTC. It is translated as CASSDGQEQYF.

The chain uses TRBV5-4 and TRBJ1-6; possible D gene TRBD1, 5 bases. CDR1 SGHNT and CDR2 YYREEE come from the germline V gene (reference sequence). The CDR3 is 13 residues long. Trimming took 5 bases from V and 9 from J, leaving 12 bases between them. Here the CDR3 DNA reads TGTGCCAGCAGTCTGTGGGGGGGTTCACCCCTCCACTTT. This encodes CASSLWGGSPLHF.

V gene TRBV18 combines with J gene TRBJ2-5; 10 bases map to TRBD2. Looked up from germline, CDR1 is KGHSH and CDR2 is LQKENI. The CDR3 is 17 residues long. V lost 2 bases, J lost 5 bases, and 11 bases stayed unmatched. CDR3 DNA sequence: TGTGCCAGCTCACCAAGGGGATTAGCGGGAGGAATCGAGACCCAGTACTTC. Its protein is CASSPRGLAGGIETQYF. The full variable domain, completed using reference TRBV18 and TRBJ2-5, is NAGVMQNPRHLVRRRGQEARLRCSPMKGHSHVYWYRQLPEEGLKFMVYLQKENIIDESGMPKERFSAEFPKEGPSILRIQQVVRGDSAAYFCASSPRGLAGGIETQYFGPGTRLLVL.

The genes are TRBV7-2 and TRBJ2-7; D ambiguous. V was cut by 5 bases and J by 4 bases, with 9 bases left in between. Germline V CDR1 and CDR2: SGHTA, FQGNSA. The CDR3 runs 12 residues. This CDR3 is CASSLIDYEQYF. The CDR3 DNA is TGTGCCAGCAGCCTTATCGATTACGAGCAGTACTTC.

The chain is built from TRBV6-5 and TRBJ1-1; TRBD1 matches 8 bases. CDR1 is MNHEY, CDR2 SVGAGI, per germline. V was pared by 8 bases and J by 9 bases, with 5 bases of the junction left unmatched. The CDR3 loop spans 11 amino acids. The CDR3 spells CASVRTGKAFF. The CDR3 bases are TGTGCCAGCGTTCGGACAGGGAAAGCTTTCTTT.

This chain uses TRBV19 with TRBJ2-1, with 10 nucleotides matching TRBD1. The CDR3 runs 16 residues. V shed 7 bases and J 6 bases; nucleotides not matched to a gene: 12. The V gene's germline CDR1 is LNHDA and CDR2 SQIVND (reference sequence). In DNA form, the CDR3 reads TGTGCCAGTAACCCAATTCCGGGACAGGGGCCCAATGAGCAGTTCTTC. Encoded protein: CASNPIPGQGPNEQFF. The full variable domain, with the rest looked up from reference TRBV19 and TRBJ2-1, is DGGITQSPKYLFRKEGQNVTLSCEQNLNHDAMYWYRQDPGQGLRLIYYSQIVNDFQKGDIAEGYSVSREKKESFPLTVTSAQKNPTAFYLCASNPIPGQGPNEQFFGPGTRLTVL.

CDR3 sequence reads: CASSLQGTEAFF. The CDR3 DNA reads as TGCGCCAGCAGCTTACAGGGGACTGAAGCTTTCTTT. The chain employs TRBV5-1 and TRBJ1-1, with TRBD1 matching 7 bases. After removal of 2 bases from V and 5 bases from J, the junction contained 0 bases not matched to a gene. Per the germline V gene, CDR1 is SGHRS and CDR2 is YFSETQ. The CDR3 has 12 amino acids.

V is TRBV28 and J is TRBJ2-1; D gene unclear. Per germline, CDR1 MDHEN and CDR2 SYDVKM. V lost 7 bases to trimming and J lost 0 bases, with 10 bases between them. The CDR3 spans 14 residues. CDR3 sequence: CASNMGGSYNEQFF. The CDR3 region has the DNA TGTGCCAGCAATATGGGCGGCTCCTACAATGAGCAGTTCTTC.

This sequence joins TRBV30 and TRBJ2-5, with 7 bases aligning to TRBD1. Germline V CDR1 and CDR2: GTSNPN, SVGIG (reference sequence). The CDR3 is made up of 13 amino acids. With V trimmed by 3 bases and J by 4 bases, 5 bases remained unmatched. The CDR3 DNA follows: TGTGCCTGGAGCCCCCGACAGGGAGAGACCCAGTACTTC. Encoded protein: CAWSPRQGETQYF. The complete variable domain, with remaining parts taken from reference TRBV30 and TRBJ2-5, reads SQTIHQWPATLVQPVGSPLSLECTVEGTSNPNLYWYRQAAGRGLQLLFYSVGIGQISSEVPQNLSASRPQDRQFILSSKKLLLSDSGFYLCAWSPRQGETQYFGPGTRLLVL.

The chain joins TRBV6-1 to TRBJ2-7, with 9 positions matching TRBD2. The better agreement between TRBJ2-5 and the DNA end casts doubt on the J call. The V gene's germline CDR1 is MNHNS and CDR2 SASEGT. The CDR3 consists of 18 residues. CDR3 sequence reads: CASSEAAGGLLIQETQYF. CDR3 DNA sequence: TGTGCCAGCAGTGAAGCGGCGGGAGGGTTATTAATACAAGAGACCCAGTACTTC.

The gene calls are TRBV28 and TRBJ2-2; 12 bases map to TRBD2. The germline V gene encodes CDR1 MDHEN and CDR2 SYDVKM. Losses at the gene ends were 2 bases for V and 2 bases for J; bases not matched to a gene: 9. The CDR3 loop spans 19 amino acids. The CDR3 nucleotides are TGTGCCAGCAGTTTAGATCCACTACTAGCGGGGGGAAACACCGGGGAGCTGTTTTTT. Protein: CASSLDPLLAGGNTGELFF.

The DNA of the CDR3 is TGTGCCAGCAAGCCGTCGGGAGGGAGAAGTGAGCAGTTCTTC. It codes for CASKPSGGRSEQFF. The chain combines TRBV2 with TRBJ2-1; the match to TRBD2 covers 8 bases. Per the germline V gene, CDR1 is SNHLY and CDR2 is FYNNEI. There are 14 residues in the CDR3. V shed 7 bases, J shed 9 bases, and the junction held 11 bases outside the gene matches.

The chain combines TRBV9 with TRBJ1-2; D remains ambiguous. The CDR3 is 15 residues long. V was clipped by 0 bases and J by 4 bases, with 13 bases between them. Germline CDR1 is SGDLS and CDR2 is YYNGEE. CDR3 sequence reads: CASSVGADYLYGYTF. CDR3 nucleotide sequence: TGTGCCAGCAGCGTAGGTGCAGACTACCTCTATGGCTACACCTTC.

The chain combines TRBV19 with TRBJ2-1, with TRBD2 identical over 15 bases. Germline CDR1 and CDR2: LNHDA and SQIVND (reference sequence). V was pared by 4 bases and J by 5 bases, with 3 bases of the junction left unmatched. This CDR3 is built from 16 residues. In DNA form, the CDR3 reads TGTGCCAGTAGTACCCGGACTAGCGGGAGGGACAATGAGCAGTTCTTC. Its protein product is CASSTRTSGRDNEQFF.

The J gene is TRBJ2-7, the V gene TRBV6-1, with 9 bases that match TRBD1. The J segment lost 0 bases and the V segment lost 7 bases, leaving 4 bases of the junction unmatched. The CDR3 is 14 amino acids. Germline assignment: CDR1 MNHNS and CDR2 SASEGT. CDR3 region: CASKMDRGSYEQYF. CDR3 DNA sequence: TGTGCCAGCAAAATGGACAGGGGCTCCTACGAGCAGTACTTC.

The J gene is TRBJ1-2, the V gene TRBV2; D perhaps matches TRBD1 (5 bases). CDR1 is SNHLY and CDR2 is FYNNEI in the germline V gene. The CDR3 extends over 14 amino acids. V was clipped by 8 bases and J by 0 bases, with 13 bases between them. The CDR3 nucleotides are TGTGCCAGCCAGAGTCAGGGAGCTAACTATGGCTACACCTTC. This encodes CASQSQGANYGYTF.